A few counts support the clone carrying this T cell receptor beta chain. Its antigen is undetermined. These data belong to a study of T cell repertoires in cytomegalovirus infection. The CDR3 length is 14 residues. Germline V gives CDR1 LNHDA, CDR2 SQIVND (reference sequence). Deletions cut 5 bases from V and 2 bases from J, with 11 bases between. TCRdb called the reads again in MiXCR, with one record for every CDR3 protein. There are approximately 310,000 distinct CDR3 sequences in the sample; approximately 25% occur only once, and about an eighth lies in the top ten. The source of this sequence is a human donor in good health (CMV status not recorded). Some clones in this sample may be carry-over from other donors' samples. Source: cultured PBMCs, taken from culture after CMV antigen stimulation. V and J are TRBV19 and TRBJ2-3; a possible D gene is TRBD1 (6 bases). CDR3 in amino acids: CASSPRTATDTQYF. CDR3 nucleotide sequence: TGTGCCAGTAGTCCGAGGACAGCCACAGATACGCAGTATTTT. Supplemented by reference TRBV19 and TRBJ2-3, the full variable domain reads DGGITQSPKYLFRKEGQNVTLSCEQNLNHDAMYWYRQDPGQGLRLIYYSQIVNDFQKGDIAEGYSVSREKKESFPLTVTSAQKNPTAFYLCASSPRTATDTQYFGPGTRLTVL.